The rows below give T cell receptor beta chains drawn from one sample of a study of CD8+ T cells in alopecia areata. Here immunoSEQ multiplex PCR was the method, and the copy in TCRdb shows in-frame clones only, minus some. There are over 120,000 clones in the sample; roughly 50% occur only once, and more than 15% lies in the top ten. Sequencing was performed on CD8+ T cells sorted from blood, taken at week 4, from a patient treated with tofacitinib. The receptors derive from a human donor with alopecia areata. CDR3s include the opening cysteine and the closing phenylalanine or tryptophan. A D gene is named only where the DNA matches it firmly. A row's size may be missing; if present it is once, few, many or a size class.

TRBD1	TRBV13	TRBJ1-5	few	TGTGCCAGCAGTGCAGGGGGCGGCAATCAGCCCCAGCATTTT	CASSAGGGNQPQHF
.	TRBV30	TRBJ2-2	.	TGTGCCTGGAGTCCATTTGAAGGGGCCGGGGAGCTGTTTTTT	CAWSPFEGAGELFF
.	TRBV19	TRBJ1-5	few	TGTGCCAGTACTATTCGGGATCGCAATCAGCCCCAGCATTTT	CASTIRDRNQPQHF
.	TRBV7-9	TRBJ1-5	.	TGTGCCAGCAGCGTGCTGGATAGCAATCAGCCCCAGCATTTT	CASSVLDSNQPQHF
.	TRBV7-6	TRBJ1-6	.	TGTGCCAGCAGTCAGAGGGGAGGAAGTAATTCACCCCTCCACTTT	CASSQRGGSNSPLHF
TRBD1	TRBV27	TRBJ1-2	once	TGTGCCAGCACGAAGACAGGGGGTTTCTATGGCTACACCTTC	CASTKTGGFYGYTF
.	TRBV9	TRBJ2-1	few	TGTGCCAGCAGCGTAGTAGATGGTAGCTCCTACAATGAGCAGTTCTTC	CASSVVDGSSYNEQFF
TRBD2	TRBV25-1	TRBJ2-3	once	TGTGCCAGCAGTGAATGGACTAGCGGGGGGGCGGATACGCAGTATTTT	CASSEWTSGGADTQYF
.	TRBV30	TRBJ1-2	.	TGTGCCTGGAGTATGTTCGGCGAAGGGAGAGCCTATGGCTACACCTTC	CAWSMFGEGRAYGYTF
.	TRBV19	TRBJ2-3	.	TGTGCCAGTTCGGACACCATGGATACGCAGTATTTT	CASSDTMDTQYF
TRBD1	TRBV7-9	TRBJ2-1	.	TGTGCCAGCAGCCTAAGGCCTGACAGGGACCCTTACAATGAGCAGTTCTTC	CASSLRPDRDPYNEQFF
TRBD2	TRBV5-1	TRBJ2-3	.	TGCGCCAGCAGCTCGCATAGCGGGGACACAGATACGCAGTATTTT	CASSSHSGDTDTQYF
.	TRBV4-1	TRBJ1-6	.	TGCGCCAGCAGCCAAGATGCGCGCCCCGGGACTGGGAGTTCACCCCTCCACTTT	CASSQDARPGTGSSPLHF
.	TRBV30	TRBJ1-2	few	TGTGCCTGGAGTTTAGGCGATGGCTACACCTTC	CAWSLGDGYTF
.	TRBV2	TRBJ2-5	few	TGTGCCAGCACCCCCCAACCCCGCGCTCTGGAGACCCAGTACTTC	CASTPQPRALETQYF
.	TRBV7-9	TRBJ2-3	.	TGTGCCAGCACCGTTGTGTCCGGGGACCGCACAGATACGCAGTATTTT	CASTVVSGDRTDTQYF
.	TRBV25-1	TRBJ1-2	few	TGTGCCAGCAGTGAATATACAGGGAACTATGGCTACACCTTC	CASSEYTGNYGYTF
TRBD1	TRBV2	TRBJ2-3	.	TGTGCCAGCAGTGATGGACAGGGTACAGATACGCAGTATTTT	CASSDGQGTDTQYF
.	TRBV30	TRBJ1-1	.	TGTGCCTGGAGTGCTCAGGGGAACACTGAAGCTTTCTTT	CAWSAQGNTEAFF
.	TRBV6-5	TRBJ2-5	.	TGTGCCAGCAGTTACGCGGGGACCCAGTACTTC	CASSYAGTQYF
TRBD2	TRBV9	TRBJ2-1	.	TGTGCCAGCAGCGTAGGTAGCGGGGGCCCAGTGGGTGAGCAGTTCTTC	CASSVGSGGPVGEQFF
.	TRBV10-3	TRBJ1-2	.	TGTGCCACCCTAGGGGGAAGGGAAAATGGCTACACCTTC	CATLGGRENGYTF
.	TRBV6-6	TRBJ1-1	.	TGTGCCATAGATCCAGGGCCTGAAGCTTTCTTT	CAIDPGPEAFF
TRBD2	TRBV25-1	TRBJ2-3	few	TGTGCCAGCAGTGATGGGCTAGCGGGCCCCACAGATACGCAGTATTTT	CASSDGLAGPTDTQYF
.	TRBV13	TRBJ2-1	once	TGTGCCAGCAGCTTAGGTGGAGGTGGTGAGCAGTTCTTC	CASSLGGGGEQFF
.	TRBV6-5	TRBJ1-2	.	TGTGCCAGCAGTTACGCCCATGGGCTGGGTCTCTATGGCTACACCTTC	CASSYAHGLGLYGYTF